This T cell receptor (beta chain) was captured by sequencing in a study of technical replicates of blood from a few donors. The table came from immunoSEQ multiplex PCR; TCRdb's copy has only in-frame clones and leaves some out. The sample lists about 59,000 clones, around 87% occurring once. This CDR3 has 13 amino acids. Trimming shortened V by 4 bases and J by 6 bases, and 13 bases separated the two germline ends. Germline loops: CDR1 SGHNT, CDR2 YYREEE (reference sequence). Sequenced sample: PBMCs. The rearrangement links TRBV5-4 to TRBJ1-2; the D is unclear. This TCR came from a human donor in good health. Some clones in this sample may be carry-over from other donors' samples. CDR3 in amino acids: CASSVDSVDGYTF. In DNA, the CDR3 is TGTGCCAGCAGCGTGGACTCGGTGGATGGCTACACCTTC.